This T cell receptor beta chain was identified during a study of T cell repertoires in cytomegalovirus infection. Across the study: Well-studied HLA-B-restricted epitopes and recently identified HLA-C-restricted epitopes of CMV were both used in the study. Public TCR beta signature analysis indicated the presence of both CMV infection and matching HLA type.

MiXCR was run by TCRdb on the reads, yielding one entry per CDR3 protein. Altogether around 570,000 distinct CDR3 sequences are present, 40% being singletons, with the ten largest covering around 48%. Remarks on this clonotype: Its matching antigen is unknown.

CDR1 and CDR2 (germline): SQVTM, ANQGSEA. This CDR3 region has 14 residues. Trimming left V 8 bases short and J 5 bases short, with 19 bases between. Study outcomes and limitations: HLA-C-restricted CMV clonotypes gave the most frequent clonotype in two of eight donors. CMV carriers with the relevant HLA were identified by cumulative public TCR beta family frequency.

The chain couples TRBV29-1 to TRBJ2-1; D possibly corresponds to TRBD2 (6 bases). The specimen comprised cultured PBMCs, sampled from culture after CMV antigen stimulation. The receptor's source is a human donor in good health (CMV status not recorded). Some clones in this sample may be carry-over from other donors' samples. CDR3 sequence reads: CSLTRGNLNNEQFF. The CDR3 DNA sequence: TGCAGCCTTACCCGGGGGAATCTCAACAATGAGCAGTTCTTC.